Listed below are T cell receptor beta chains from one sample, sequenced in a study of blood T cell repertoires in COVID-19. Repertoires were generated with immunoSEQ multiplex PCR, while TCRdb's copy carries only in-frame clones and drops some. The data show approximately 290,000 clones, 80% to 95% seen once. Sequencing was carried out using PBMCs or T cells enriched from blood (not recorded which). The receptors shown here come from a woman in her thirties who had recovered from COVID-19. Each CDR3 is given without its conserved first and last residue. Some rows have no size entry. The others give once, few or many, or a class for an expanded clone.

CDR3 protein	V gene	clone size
ASTPAGGDGYT	TRBV28	NA
ASSLDGSRELF	TRBV7-9	once
ASSRSGTVNQPQH	TRBV9	NA
ASSEEGHGNQPQH	TRBV6-1	NA
SASLMRGYNEQF	TRBV20-1	NA
ASRRETGELF	TRBV27	NA
ATEIAGEEVNEQF	TRBV2	NA
AWRNRGANEQF	TRBV30	few
ASSEERGLDYGYT	TRBV6-1	NA
SSRSGNTDTQY	TRBV29-1	NA
ASSPTGGLYGYT	TRBV3-1/TRBV3-2	NA
ASSDTDYNEQF	TRBV2	NA
ASSPRQGSPLH	TRBV28	NA
ASSLLGSQETQY	TRBV27	NA
ASSLLSSYEQY	TRBV5-1	NA
ASSLSGTGFSNSPLH	TRBV3-1/TRBV3-2	NA
ASSQDRVGYT	TRBV14	NA
ASRALPGEREDTDTQY	TRBV5-8	NA
ASSLGQSANSPLH	TRBV5-6	NA
ASSFGQGNTEAF	TRBV7-2	NA
ASSISGRNYEQY	TRBV7-2	NA
ASSTRTTSGRSYEQY	TRBV28	NA
STGQGNGYT	TRBV29-1	NA
ASKTDRPTMNNEQF	TRBV9	few
ASSQDWRGSTDTQY	TRBV3-1/TRBV3-2	NA
ASSTGTPQETQY	TRBV5-1	NA
AWSGSSGNTIY	TRBV30	NA
ASSPRGGVAGNTIY	TRBV14	once
ASSLKGPGVREQY	TRBV13	NA
ASSLRGGSTDTQY	TRBV3-1/TRBV3-2	NA
ASSSRGLAGVSYEQY	TRBV7-8	NA
ASSLYILGGDYGYT	TRBV6-2/TRBV6-3	NA
ASSPSQGTGELF	TRBV7-2	NA
ASSESWAGTIYEQY	TRBV25-1	NA
ASAVGQVYGYT	TRBV28	NA
ASSLGTSGNEQF	TRBV7-2	NA
ASSSPTEFSSYNEQF	TRBV5-1	NA
ASSQEGTGGEQY	TRBV3-1/TRBV3-2	NA
ASSTLAGSTDTQY	TRBV21-1	NA
ASSEPGGGEAF	TRBV10-2	NA
AWAPTGTGNEQF	TRBV30	NA
ASSEPGKTGEQY	TRBV25-1	NA
ASSPYLRAANTGELF	TRBV9	NA
ASSLDVLGNTEAF	TRBV5-8	NA